The 27 T cell receptor beta chains in this list originate from one sample, sequenced in a study of shared clonotypes between healthy human individuals. Libraries were prepared by immunoSEQ multiplex PCR; TCRdb keeps only in-frame clonotypes and omits some of them. The sample lists roughly 1,800,000 clones, around 96% occurring once. Naive CD8 cells lacked CD45RO, underwent positive selection for CCR7 and left out terminally differentiated effector memory CD45RA+ cells. The sample was naive CD8+ T cells sorted from blood. The receptors originated from a man aged 18 to 30 in good health.

The CDR3, as DNA: TGTGCCAGCTCGGTGGGAGGGGGCGCCCCAAATGAAAAACTGTTTTTT. It is translated as CASSVGGGAPNEKLFF. The gene calls are TRBV5-6 and TRBJ1-4, with 7 bases fitting TRBD1. The junction had 14 bases not matched to a gene; V was cut back by 7 bases and J by 5 bases. CDR1 and CDR2 (germline): SGHDT, YYEEEE. This CDR3 has 16 residues.

V is TRBV11-2 and J is TRBJ2-1; the match to TRBD2 covers 7 bases. The CDR3 sequence is 15 residues long. The J segment lost 6 bases and the V segment lost 10 bases, leaving 15 bases of the junction unmatched. Per germline, CDR1 SGHAT and CDR2 FQNNGV. CDR3 amino acids: CAIAYREVFGNEQFF. The CDR3 DNA is TGTGCCATAGCTTACCGGGAGGTATTCGGCAATGAGCAGTTCTTC.

The count of this clone is one. The same CDR3 is also encoded by other DNA sequences in this sample. V and J are TRBV7-6 and TRBJ2-2; the D is unclear. Germline V gene data show CDR1 as SGHVS and CDR2 as FNYEAQ. The CDR3 sequence is 13 residues long. Trimming cost V 0 bases and J 8 bases, with 7 bases left between them. The CDR3 DNA reads as TGTGCCAGCAGCTTAGCCCTATCAGGGGAGCTGTTTTTT. Its translation is CASSLALSGELFF.

In its sample, this clone was seen once. A single base separates this from a much larger clone, so it may be a read error. This rearrangement joins TRBV11-1 to TRBJ2-7; no definite D call. Germline CDR1 and CDR2: SGHAT and FQDESV (reference sequence). The CDR3 extends over 11 amino acids. V was trimmed by 5 bases and J by 0 bases, leaving 2 bases between them. The CDR3 here is CASSVSYEQYF. DNA of the CDR3: TGTGCCAGCAGCGTCTCCTACGAGCAGTACTTC. Full variable domain (missing parts from reference TRBV11-1 and TRBJ2-7): EAEVAQSPRYKITEKSQAVAFWCDPISGHATLYWYRQILGQGPELLVQFQDESVVDDSQLPKDRFSAERLKGVDSTLKIQPAELGDSAMYLCASSVSYEQYFGPGTRLTVT.

The rearrangement joins TRBV27 to TRBJ1-1, with 7 bases identical to TRBD1. The V gene's germline CDR1 is MNHEY and CDR2 SMNVEV (reference sequence). This CDR3 spans 12 amino acids. Unmatched junction bases numbered 7, after V lost 5 bases and J lost 10 bases. This CDR3 is CASSNRGLGAFF. The CDR3 DNA reads TGTGCCAGCAGTAACAGGGGATTGGGAGCTTTCTTT.

The chain recombines TRBV28 with TRBJ2-1; D gene ambiguous. V was cut by 5 bases and J by 6 bases, with 17 bases left in between. Germline CDR1 and CDR2: MDHEN and SYDVKM. CDR3 length equals 15 residues. The CDR3 here is CASSPDPLGANEQFF. CDR3 nucleotides: TGTGCCAGCAGTCCCGACCCCCTTGGCGCCAATGAGCAGTTCTTC.

The V call is TRBV10-3, the J call TRBJ1-1; D not certain. There are 15 residues in the CDR3. Germline CDR1 is ENHRY and CDR2 is SYGVKD. Trimming cost V 3 bases and J 0 bases, with 11 bases left between them. CDR3: CAISDSGRLNTEAFF. Written as DNA, the CDR3 is TGTGCCATCAGTGACTCTGGACGGTTGAACACTGAAGCTTTCTTT.

This chain connects TRBV4-2 to TRBJ2-1, with 7 positions matching TRBD2. The CDR3 length is 19 residues. Trimming removed 0 bases from V and 4 bases from J; junction bases left unmatched: 15. Germline V gene lookup returns CDR1 LGHNA and CDR2 YNFKEQ. The CDR3: CASSQDGAGAVYVYNEQFF. The CDR3 DNA reads as TGTGCCAGCAGCCAAGATGGCGCGGGAGCAGTTTACGTTTACAATGAGCAGTTCTTC.

V usage is TRBV4-1 and J usage is TRBJ2-2; TRBD2 is a possible D gene (6 bases). Germline values: CDR1 MGHRA, CDR2 YSYEKL. This CDR3 is built from 17 residues. The V end was cut by 0 bases, the J end by 1 base, with 12 bases between. CDR3 residues: CASSQEAGTLNTGELFF. The CDR3 DNA reads as TGCGCCAGCAGCCAAGAAGCCGGGACTCTGAACACCGGGGAGCTGTTTTTT.

The V and J genes are TRBV4-1 and TRBJ1-5, with 7 bases fitting TRBD1. Trimming cost V 2 bases and J 6 bases; bases outside gene matches: 4. The CDR3 totals 14 residues. Looked up from germline, CDR1 is MGHRA and CDR2 is YSYEKL. CDR3 in amino acids: CASSQRQGGQPQHF. The DNA of the CDR3 is TGCGCCAGCAGCCAACGACAGGGCGGTCAGCCCCAGCATTTT.

The V gene is TRBV4-1, the J gene TRBJ2-5, with 9 positions matching TRBD2. The length of the CDR3 is 18 residues. CDR1 is MGHRA and CDR2 is YSYEKL in the germline V gene. J was trimmed by 3 bases and V by 2 bases; bases with no gene match: 13. CDR3 nucleotides: TGCGCCAGCAGCCAATTCGCCAGCGGGGGGTCCTGGGAAGAGACCCAGTACTTC. Residues: CASSQFASGGSWEETQYF.

Comment on this clone: The same CDR3 can be traced to other DNA sequences in this sample. The rearrangement uses TRBV27 and TRBJ1-5; D perhaps matches TRBD1 (5 bases). Trimming cost V 5 bases and J 1 base, with 9 bases left between them. The germline V gene has CDR1 MNHEY and CDR2 SMNVEV (reference sequence). The CDR3 is 14 amino acids. The CDR3 bases are TGTGCCAGCAGTGACCGGGACAGCAATCAGCCCCAGCATTTT. As protein: CASSDRDSNQPQHF.

This clone was counted once. This chain joins TRBV7-3 and TRBJ2-3, with TRBD1 as a possible D gene (5 bases). V dropped 5 bases and J dropped 2 bases, with 11 bases sitting between them. The CDR3 runs to 14 residues. The germline CDR1 and CDR2 sequences are SGHTA and FQGTGA. The CDR3 DNA sequence: TGTGCCAGCAGCGTTACAGGCTACACAGATACGCAGTATTTT. It translates to CASSVTGYTDTQYF.

The CDR3 loop reads CATRGARRAFF. The CDR3 DNA reads TGTGCCACCAGGGGAGCCCGACGGGCTTTCTTT. The V call is TRBV6-6, the J call TRBJ1-1, with a tentative D call TRBD1 (6 bases). CDR3 size: 11 residues. Looked up from germline, CDR1 is MNHNY and CDR2 is SVGAGI (reference sequence). Trimming pared 10 bases from V and 11 bases from J, leaving 17 bases between.

This sequence joins TRBV13 and TRBJ2-1; 12 nucleotides match TRBD2. Per the germline V gene, CDR1 is PRHDT and CDR2 is FYEKMQ (reference sequence). With V trimmed by 0 bases and J by 5 bases, 2 bases remained unmatched. The CDR3 length is 16 residues. Here the CDR3 reads CASSLGLAGGDNEQFF. CDR3 bases: TGTGCCAGCAGCTTAGGGCTAGCGGGAGGGGACAATGAGCAGTTCTTC.

V usage is TRBV6-4 and J usage is TRBJ1-1; D is undetermined. V lost 2 bases to trimming and J lost 1 base, with 8 bases between them. This CDR3 has 14 amino acids. Germline CDR1 reads MRHNA; CDR2 reads SNTAGT. The CDR3 sequence is CASSDRGTNTEAFF. In DNA, the CDR3 is TGTGCCAGCAGTGACAGAGGAACGAACACTGAAGCTTTCTTT.

The chain joins TRBV27 to TRBJ1-1; D gene uncertain. This CDR3 has 13 amino acids. Looked up from germline, CDR1 is MNHEY and CDR2 is SMNVEV (reference sequence). Deletions cut 5 bases from V and 6 bases from J, with 13 bases between. The CDR3 bases are TGTGCCAGCAGTCCGAAGTGGGGTTCTGAAGCTTTCTTT. As protein: CASSPKWGSEAFF.

The chain employs TRBV14 and TRBJ2-5, with TRBD1 matching over 10 bases. CDR3 length equals 15 residues. Germline CDR1 reads SGHDN; CDR2 reads FVKESK. Losses at the gene ends were 2 bases for V and 2 bases for J; bases not matched to a gene: 2. The CDR3 sequence is CASSQPGQGQETQYF. As DNA, the CDR3 is TGTGCCAGCAGCCAACCGGGACAGGGGCAAGAGACCCAGTACTTC.

J is TRBJ2-7 and V is TRBV11-2, with 14 bases lining up with TRBD2. V gave up 4 bases and J gave up 5 bases; unmatched junction bases: 7. Germline-derived CDR1 and CDR2 are SGHAT and FQNNGV. The CDR3 runs to 16 residues. CDR3 protein: CASSSGLAGGRDEQYF. In DNA form, the CDR3 reads TGTGCCAGCAGCTCAGGACTAGCGGGGGGCCGGGACGAGCAGTACTTC.

The rearrangement joins TRBV27 to TRBJ1-2, with 9 bases that match TRBD1. In germline, CDR1 is MNHEY, CDR2 SMNVEV (reference sequence). The CDR3 is 17 residues long. Unmatched junction bases numbered 10, after V lost 0 bases and J lost 5 bases. The CDR3 DNA sequence: TGTGCCAGCAGTTTATCCCCCGCAATCGGGACAGGGTATGGCTACACCTTC. Its protein product is CASSLSPAIGTGYGYTF.

This chain connects TRBV5-6 to TRBJ1-2; 7 bases fit TRBD1. The germline gives CDR1 SGHDT, CDR2 YYEEEE. Trimming at V came to 2 bases and at J to 3 bases, leaving 4 bases not matched to a gene. The CDR3 runs to 14 residues. CDR3 nucleotide sequence: TGTGCCAGCAGCTTCCAGGGGGATGACTATGGCTACACCTTC. Translation: CASSFQGDDYGYTF.

Comment on this clone: Other DNA sequences from this sample encode an identical CDR3 as well. V is TRBV6-5 and J is TRBJ2-7; a possible D gene is TRBD2 (5 bases). Germline loops: CDR1 MNHEY, CDR2 SVGAGI. V dropped 2 bases and J dropped 4 bases, with 12 bases sitting between them. CDR3 length: 14 amino acids. CDR3 DNA: TGTGCCAGCAGTTACGCCGAGGGCCCTTACGAGCAGTACTTC. It translates to CASSYAEGPYEQYF.

This chain uses TRBV5-4 with TRBJ1-1, with TRBD1 identical over 10 bases. The germline V gene encodes CDR1 SGHNT and CDR2 YYREEE (reference sequence). V trimming: 4 bases; J trimming: 7 bases; junction bases outside the gene matches: 10. The CDR3 has 15 amino acids. CDR3 residues: CASSPSRDRGDEAFF. The CDR3 DNA is TGTGCCAGCAGCCCGTCCCGGGACAGGGGCGATGAAGCTTTCTTT.

The V call is TRBV2, the J call TRBJ2-7, with D possibly being TRBD1 (6 bases). CDR3 length equals 12 residues. The V end was cut by 7 bases, the J end by 3 bases, with 10 bases between. CDR1 is SNHLY, CDR2 FYNNEI, per germline. Written as DNA, the CDR3 is TGTGCCAGCAATATACAGGGCTACGAGCAGTACTTC. This codes for CASNIQGYEQYF.

The CDR3 DNA is TGTGCCAGCAGTGTTGTCTCCGGGACAAAGGGGAACGAGCAGTACTTC. Translating it yields CASSVVSGTKGNEQYF. The chain combines TRBV6-1 with TRBJ2-7; D is perhaps TRBD1 (6 bases). V was pared by 4 bases and J by 5 bases, with 21 bases between. CDR3 length: 16 amino acids. CDR1 and CDR2 from the germline V gene are MNHNS and SASEGT.

Concerning this clone itself: Other DNA sequences within the sample encode an identical CDR3. The V gene is TRBV11-2, the J gene TRBJ2-7; 7 bases align to TRBD2. Germline V gene data show CDR1 as SGHAT and CDR2 as FQNNGV. The CDR3 consists of 14 residues. V lost 1 base, J lost 2 bases, and 2 bases stayed unmatched. The CDR3 reads CASSLAGLAYEQYF. The CDR3 nucleotides read TGTGCCAGCAGCTTAGCCGGACTAGCCTACGAGCAGTACTTC.

Worth noting for this clone: This sample also contains other DNA sequences that code for the same CDR3. This sequence joins TRBV4-1 and TRBJ2-7; 9 bases align to TRBD1. The V gene's germline CDR1 is MGHRA and CDR2 YSYEKL. V lost 4 bases, J lost 2 bases, and 3 bases stayed unmatched. This CDR3 is 14 amino acids long. CDR3 DNA: TGCGCCAGCAGCCCGGACAGGGGAGCCTACGAGCAGTACTTC. Translating it yields CASSPDRGAYEQYF.